The source of this T cell receptor beta chain is a study of molecular identifiers for immune sequencing clone quantification (dated by TCRdb to the late 2010s). Concerning the study at large: For a replicate experiment, the RNA from either 20,000 or 100,000 naive CD8 T cells was divided into five aliquots, and four of those aliquots went on to sequencing. This methods study benchmarked molecular-identifier clustering-based TCR repertoire sequencing (MIDCIRS) and TCR RNA copy counting, using CD8 T cells to do so.

Remarks on this clonotype: The antigen it binds to is not known. The junction departs from the called germline gene at one end, perhaps through a read error.

Paper-wide results and their limitations: Modeling indicated around 3.2 TCR RNA copies recovered per cell, compared with approximately 10 by digital PCR, which implies a capture efficiency of approximately 29%. When barcode sub-clustering was not used, chimeric consensus sequences inflated TCR diversity, with chimeras reaching as high as 47%. In CMV-specific effector cells, clones with more than 20 RNA copies accounted for over 98% of molecules, whereas in naive cells such clones accounted for under 1%. Spiked-in Jurkat TCR RNA (10 copies' worth), which is not part of the donor repertoire, was contained in the naive libraries. Highly expanded clone sizes could be underestimated if identical TCR molecules share a barcode. Spiked-in Jurkat TCR RNA equivalent to a single cell was reported to be detectable even among 750,000 to 1,000,000 naive CD8 T cells.

The protocol used for the library was PCR. TCRdb shows the sequencer as Illumina HiSeq 4000. Bulk TCR libraries were generated as previously described, with the TCR primers listed in Table S5 used. Total RNA was purified with the Qiagen AllPrep DNA/RNA kit. Reads from multiple sequencing runs of the same library were pooled before analysis. The source study handled its data this way. Only reads with exact TCR constant sequence were kept, trimmed to 150 nt, and grouped by their 12-nt molecular barcodes. Within each barcode group, reads were sub-clustered at a 15% Levenshtein threshold, and quality-weighted consensus sequences were built per RNA molecule. Non-functional sequences were discarded, and so were lower-count sequences lying one edit away from another sequence. Based on a fit of two negative binomial distributions, barcode sub-clusters having less than 20% of the maximum read count were discarded. TCRdb reanalyzed the raw reads on its own, using fastp at Q25 for trimming and MiXCR for clone calling, and kept in-frame beta chains. Each record represents a unique CDR3 protein, reported with the most common genes and DNA among its rows. TCRdb, rather than the study authors, made the V and J calls. Counted in this sample were approximately 54,000 distinct CDR3 sequences; about 23% of them appeared once. 1.5% to 2% of the sample is held by the ten biggest clonotypes.

Libraries of naive CD8 T cells were generated from roughly 21,000 to 960,000 sorted cells, with 10%, 30% or 50% of the purified RNA used. Naive CD8 T cells were FACS-sorted as CD8+CD4-CCR7+CD45RA+ on a BD FACSAria II into RLT Plus buffer. To test detection sensitivity, Jurkat RNA equivalent to more than 8 TCR copies was spiked into samples of about 18,000-1,000,000 naive CD8 T cells. Enrichment of CD8 T cells was performed with RosetteSep CD8+ T Cell Enrichment Cocktail and Ficoll-Paque, after which ACK red cell lysis was carried out. From the cysteine through the phenylalanine, the CDR3 covers 14 amino acids. The read is trimmed to its CDR3 DNA, 42 bases read in frame from base 1. The germline V gene (reference sequence) supplies CDR1 SEHNR and CDR2 FQNEAQ.

This chain is built from TRBV7-9 and TRBJ2-2; a tentative D call is TRBD1 (5 bases match). The sample consisted of naive CD8+ T cells from blood, with Jurkat cell RNA spiked in. The sample's cell subset or site label is to be understood as: FACS-sorted CD8+CD4-CCR7+CD45RA+ naive T cells. The origin of this receptor is a human donor in good health. Some libraries in this study had Jurkat cell RNA spiked in. The nucleotide sequence is TGTGCCAGCAGCTTATACCAGGACACCGAGGAGCTGTTTTTT. This gives the protein CASSLYQDTEELFF. Joined to the reference TRBV7-9 and TRBJ2-2 proteins, this CDR3 gives the full variable domain: DTGVSQNPRHKITKRGQNVTFRCDPISEHNRLYWYRQTLGQGPEFLTYFQNEAQLEKSRLLSDRFSAERPKGSFSTLEIQRTEQGDSAMYLCASSLYQDTEELFFGEGSRLTVL.